The T cell receptor beta chain described here comes from a study of cytotoxic CD8 clonotypes in ibrutinib-treated CLL. This CDR3 spans 13 amino acids. V shed 6 bases, J shed 3 bases, and the junction held 3 bases outside the gene matches. From germline, CDR1 is KGHSH and CDR2 LQKENI. For this clone: Other DNA sequences of this sample code for an identical CDR3.

The assay was immunoSEQ multiplex PCR, and TCRdb's table has in-frame clones only and misses some. The sample shows roughly 250,000 clones, under 80% of them seen only once. The starting material was PBMCs, obtained after 24 months of ibrutinib treatment. This chain links TRBV18 with TRBJ2-5, with TRBD1 identical over 8 bases. This TCR came from a human donor with chronic lymphocytic leukemia. CDR3 in DNA: TGTGCCAGCTCGCCGGGACAGGAAGAGACCCAGTACTTC. Translation gives CASSPGQEETQYF.